A single sample gave rise to the 13 T cell receptor beta chains below, sequenced in a study of Ad26.COV2.S vaccination and SARS-CoV-2 variants. Regarding treatment: roughly 18 received Ad26.COV2.S at low or high dose, single or two shots; roughly five received placebo; per-sample allocation not given. All samples were drawn on day 63, counting from the first vaccine or placebo injection. This table comes from immunoSEQ multiplex PCR, and its TCRdb copy is limited to in-frame clones, with some not included. The table has hundreds of thousands of clones, approximately 88% seen once; the top ten hold approximately 1.5%. The sequences come from peripheral blood, collected in a trial of Ad26.COV2.S vaccine versus placebo. These receptors were obtained from a person between 18 and 59 years old who received the Ad26.COV2.S COVID-19 vaccine or a placebo.

This clone was found once. The genes are TRBV30 and TRBJ2-7; TRBD2 is a possible D gene (6 bases). V lost 2 bases, J lost 5 bases, and 10 bases lay in between. CDR3 length equals 12 residues. Germline V gives CDR1 GTSNPN, CDR2 SVGIG (reference sequence). The DNA for the CDR3 is TGTGCCTGGAGTTGGAGGGTTCACGAGCAGTACTTC. Translation: CAWSWRVHEQYF.

In DNA, the CDR3 is TGCGCCAGCAGCCCCCAGGGGATGGATCAGCCCCAGCATTTT. Translation: CASSPQGMDQPQHF. The chain couples TRBV5-1 to TRBJ1-5, with TRBD1 as a possible D gene (6 bases). The CDR3 runs 14 residues. Trimming took 4 bases from V and 5 from J, leaving 13 bases between them. CDR1 is SGHRS, CDR2 YFSETQ, per germline.

The chain is built from TRBV7-9 and TRBJ2-1, with 16 bases identical to TRBD2. Germline-derived CDR1 and CDR2 are SEHNR and FQNEAQ (reference sequence). After removal of 5 bases from V and 9 bases from J, the junction contained 7 bases not matched to a gene. CDR3 size: 16 residues. The chain's CDR3 is CASSPLGLAGGGEQFF. The CDR3, as DNA: TGTGCCAGCAGCCCTTTGGGACTAGCGGGAGGGGGTGAGCAGTTCTTC.

This sequence joins TRBV3-1 (or the pseudogene TRBV3-2) and TRBJ2-7; D tentatively fits TRBD1 or TRBD2 (6 bases each). Trimming cost V 3 bases and J 6 bases, with 15 bases left between them. Per the germline V gene, CDR1 is LGHDT and CDR2 is YNNKEL (reference sequence). The CDR3 totals 14 residues. The CDR3: CASSQRGRGGEQYF. CDR3 nucleotides: TGTGCCAGCAGCCAGCGGGGCAGGGGTGGCGAGCAGTACTTC.

This rearrangement joins TRBV7-9 to TRBJ1-1, with D tentatively TRBD1 (5 bases). V was clipped by 5 bases and J by 4 bases, with 14 bases between them. Germline V gives CDR1 SEHNR, CDR2 FQNEAQ (reference sequence). This CDR3 is 14 amino acids long. CDR3 protein: CASSPGPGGTEAFF. The CDR3 nucleotides read TGTGCCAGCAGCCCAGGGCCCGGGGGCACTGAAGCTTTCTTT.

The genes are TRBV6-5 and TRBJ2-7, with 8 nucleotides matching TRBD2. Germline CDR1 MNHEY, CDR2 SVGAGI. Unmatched junction bases numbered 7, after V lost 2 bases and J lost 7 bases. The length of the CDR3 is 14 residues. The CDR3 DNA reads as TGTGCCAGCAGTTACAACGGGGGGGCGAAGGAGCAGTACTTC. This encodes CASSYNGGAKEQYF.

The V and J genes are TRBV6-5 and TRBJ2-3; 9 bases are a match to TRBD1. Trimming at V came to 6 bases and at J to 13 bases, leaving 11 bases not matched to a gene. From germline, CDR1 is MNHEY and CDR2 SVGAGI. This CDR3 region has 13 residues. DNA for the CDR3: TGTGCCAGCAGCCTACTAGACAGGGGGTGGGAGTATTTT. This translates into CASSLLDRGWEYF.

The chain links TRBV9 to TRBJ2-2, with D perhaps TRBD1 (6 bases). This CDR3 has 14 residues. CDR1 is SGDLS, CDR2 YYNGEE, per germline. Trimming stripped 4 bases from V and 1 base from J, with 8 bases between. CDR3 in amino acids: CASSPTGNTGELFF. The CDR3, as DNA: TGTGCCAGCAGCCCGACAGGGAACACCGGGGAGCTGTTTTTT. Together with reference TRBV9 and TRBJ2-2, the CDR3 gives the full variable domain: DSGVTQTPKHLITATGQRVTLRCSPRSGDLSVYWYQQSLDQGLQFLIQYYNGEERAKGNILERFSAQQFPDLHSELNLSSLELGDSALYFCASSPTGNTGELFFGEGSRLTVL.

The gene calls are TRBV6-5 and TRBJ2-1; D is possibly TRBD1 (5 bases). The CDR3 extends over 15 amino acids. The germline CDR1 and CDR2 sequences are MNHEY and SVGAGI. Trimming left V 6 bases short and J 2 bases short, with 14 bases between. Here the CDR3 reads CASSPVGVTYNEQFF. The CDR3 DNA sequence: TGTGCCAGCAGCCCCGTAGGGGTAACCTACAATGAGCAGTTCTTC.

The chain is built from TRBV5-1 and TRBJ2-5; D is unclear. V lost 2 bases and J lost 4, with 9 bases in between. This CDR3 spans 13 amino acids. Germline-derived CDR1 and CDR2 are SGHRS and YFSETQ. CDR3 amino acids: CASSFTELETQYF. CDR3 coding DNA: TGCGCCAGCAGCTTCACGGAATTAGAGACCCAGTACTTC. Full variable domain (rest looked up from reference TRBV5-1 and TRBJ2-5): KAGVTQTPRYLIKTRGQQVTLSCSPISGHRSVSWYQQTPGQGLQFLFEYFSETQRNKGNFPGRFSGRQFSNSRSEMNVSTLELGDSALYLCASSFTELETQYFGPGTRLLVL.

This sequence joins TRBV2 and TRBJ2-3, with a weak D call TRBD2 (6 bases). Trimming took 4 bases from V and 5 from J, leaving 16 bases between them. This CDR3 has 15 residues. The germline V gene encodes CDR1 SNHLY and CDR2 FYNNEI. CDR3 protein: CASSARSGRGDTQYF. The CDR3, as DNA: TGTGCCAGCAGTGCGCGAAGCGGGCGGGGAGATACGCAGTATTTT. Based on the CDR3 plus reference TRBV2 and TRBJ2-3, the full variable domain is EPEVTQTPSHQVTQMGQEVILRCVPISNHLYFYWYRQILGQKVEFLVSFYNNEISEKSEIFDDQFSVERPDGSNFTLKIRSTKLEDSAMYFCASSARSGRGDTQYFGPGTRLTVL.

The chain has TRBV27 and TRBJ1-1; D is uncertain. Looked up from germline, CDR1 is MNHEY and CDR2 is SMNVEV (reference sequence). The CDR3 runs 13 residues. V was shortened by 2 bases and J by 4 bases, with 8 bases between the two germline ends. The CDR3 protein is CASSLEGVTEAFF. The DNA of the CDR3 is TGTGCCAGCAGTTTAGAGGGTGTCACTGAAGCTTTCTTT.

This clone appeared once. V gene TRBV11-1 combines with J gene TRBJ2-1; TRBD2 aligns across 8 bases. V trimming: 1 base; J trimming: 3 bases; junction bases outside the gene matches: 5. CDR3 length equals 16 residues. The V gene's germline CDR1 is SGHAT and CDR2 FQDESV (reference sequence). The CDR3 here is CASSLVVTSGYNEQFF. CDR3 in DNA: TGTGCCAGCAGCTTAGTAGTAACTAGCGGCTACAATGAGCAGTTCTTC.